Shown below are 10 T cell receptor beta chains from a single sample sequenced in a study of cytomegalovirus exposure and HLA in healthy donors. The table came from immunoSEQ multiplex PCR; TCRdb's copy has only in-frame clones and leaves some out. The table shows about 260,000 clones, with less than 95% occurring only once. Sequencing input: PBMCs. These receptors all come from a woman aged 25 to 39 in good health and CMV-seronegative.

The genes are TRBV10-2 and TRBJ2-7, with 7 bases identical to TRBD2. Germline-derived CDR1 and CDR2 are WSHSY and SAAADI. Trimming took 6 bases from V and 3 from J; bases not matched to a gene: 5. This CDR3 has 13 amino acids. CDR3 in DNA: TGCGCCAGCAGCCCGGGGGGTAACTACGAGCAGTACTTC. This gives the protein CASSPGGNYEQYF.

The V and J genes are TRBV11-2 and TRBJ2-7; no reliable D call. The CDR3 length is 14 residues. The ends were cut back, 8 bases at V and 0 bases at J, with 14 bases in the middle. Germline loops: CDR1 SGHAT, CDR2 FQNNGV. The CDR3, as DNA: TGTGCCAGCTGCCCTTACGATTACTCCTACGAGCAGTACTTC. Translating gives CASCPYDYSYEQYF.

This chain connects TRBV9 to TRBJ2-7, with 7 bases lining up with TRBD1. This CDR3 has 14 amino acids. Germline CDR1 reads SGDLS; CDR2 reads YYNGEE. Losses at the gene ends were 2 bases for V and 4 bases for J; bases not matched to a gene: 6. The CDR3 DNA reads TGTGCCAGCAGCGTCGGGACAGCGACGTACGAGCAGTACTTC. Amino acid sequence: CASSVGTATYEQYF.

This clone is a singleton in its sample. V gene TRBV6-5 combines with J gene TRBJ2-7, with TRBD1 matching 8 bases. V was pared by 2 bases and J by 5 bases, with 8 bases of the junction left unmatched. The germline gives CDR1 MNHEY, CDR2 SVGAGI. The CDR3 length is 15 residues. DNA for the CDR3: TGTGCCAGCAGTTACGTCGGACAGGGCCCCGACGAGCAGTACTTC. Amino acids: CASSYVGQGPDEQYF.

The chain links TRBV20-1 to TRBJ1-2; D call uncertain. Per the germline V gene, CDR1 is DFQATT and CDR2 is SNEGSKA (reference sequence). Trimming cost V 6 bases and J 4 bases, with 9 bases left between them. CDR3 length equals 11 residues. The CDR3 is CSAPEIYGYTF. The DNA for the CDR3 is TGCAGTGCCCCTGAGATCTATGGCTACACCTTC.

The chain joins TRBV2 to TRBJ2-5; 7 bases are shared with TRBD1. Germline CDR1 is SNHLY and CDR2 is FYNNEI. V gave up 6 bases and J gave up 3 bases; unmatched junction bases: 7. This CDR3 spans 14 amino acids. In nucleotides, the CDR3 is TGTGCCAGCAGAGCCGGACAGGCAGAAGAGACCCAGTACTTC. Its protein product is CASRAGQAEETQYF. Combining the CDR3 with reference TRBV2 and TRBJ2-5 gives the whole variable domain EPEVTQTPSHQVTQMGQEVILRCVPISNHLYFYWYRQILGQKVEFLVSFYNNEISEKSEIFDDQFSVERPDGSNFTLKIRSTKLEDSAMYFCASRAGQAEETQYFGPGTRLLVL.

The chain links TRBV6-5 to TRBJ2-7; 13 nucleotides line up with TRBD2. J gave up 5 bases and V 2 bases, and 3 bases lay outside the gene matches. The CDR3 covers 15 residues. CDR1 MNHEY and CDR2 SVGAGI come from the germline V gene. CDR3 sequence reads: CASSYPGLAGDEQYF. The CDR3 bases are TGTGCCAGCAGTTACCCCGGACTAGCGGGAGACGAGCAGTACTTC.

V gene TRBV19 combines with J gene TRBJ2-3, with 11 nucleotides matching TRBD2. V was pared by 6 bases and J by 4 bases, with 6 bases of the junction left unmatched. CDR1 and CDR2 from the germline V gene are LNHDA and SQIVND (reference sequence). The CDR3 is made up of 15 amino acids. The CDR3 DNA is TGTGCCAGTAGGCTACTAGCGGGAGCTTCAGATACGCAGTATTTT. It specifies CASRLLAGASDTQYF. Filled out from reference TRBV19 and TRBJ2-3, the complete variable domain reads DGGITQSPKYLFRKEGQNVTLSCEQNLNHDAMYWYRQDPGQGLRLIYYSQIVNDFQKGDIAEGYSVSREKKESFPLTVTSAQKNPTAFYLCASRLLAGASDTQYFGPGTRLTVL.

The rearrangement joins TRBV4-1 to TRBJ2-5; D may be TRBD2 (6 bases). Trimming cost V 2 bases and J 6 bases, with 19 bases left between them. CDR3 length: 16 residues. Germline CDR1 is MGHRA and CDR2 is YSYEKL. The CDR3 loop is CASSQSPGTAAKTQYF. The CDR3 coding sequence is TGCGCCAGCAGCCAAAGCCCCGGGACTGCCGCGAAGACCCAGTACTTC.

The V gene is TRBV7-9, the J gene TRBJ2-7; D possibly corresponds to TRBD2 (7 bases). CDR1 SEHNR and CDR2 FQNEAQ come from the germline V gene (reference sequence). The V end lost 1 base, the J end lost 3 bases, and 10 bases lay between the germline ends. The CDR3 totals 14 residues. The CDR3 DNA follows: TGTGCCAGCAGCTTAGTGGGAGGGGGCTACGAGCAGTACTTC. Its protein is CASSLVGGGYEQYF.